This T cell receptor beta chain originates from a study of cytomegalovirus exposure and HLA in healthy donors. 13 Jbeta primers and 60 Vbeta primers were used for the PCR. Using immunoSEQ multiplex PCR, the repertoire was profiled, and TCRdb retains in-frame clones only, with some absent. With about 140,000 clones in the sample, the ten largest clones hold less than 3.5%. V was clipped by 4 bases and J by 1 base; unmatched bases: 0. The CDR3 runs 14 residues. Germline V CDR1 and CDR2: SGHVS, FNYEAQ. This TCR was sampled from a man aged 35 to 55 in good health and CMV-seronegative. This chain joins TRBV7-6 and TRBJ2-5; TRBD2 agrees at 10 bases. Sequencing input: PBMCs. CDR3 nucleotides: TGTGCCAGCAGCTGGACTAGCGGCCAAGAGACCCAGTACTTC. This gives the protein CASSWTSGQETQYF. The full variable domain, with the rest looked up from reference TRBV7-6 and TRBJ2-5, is GAGVSQSPRYKVTKRGQDVALRCDPISGHVSLYWYRQALGQGPEFLTYFNYEAQQDKSGLPNDRFSAERPEGSISTLTIQRTEQRDSAMYRCASSWTSGQETQYFGPGTRLLVL.